The sample holds many counts of the clone carrying this T cell receptor (beta chain). The time point was: after trial treatment. Treatment here: LDRT plus nivolumab, ipilimumab, low-dose cyclophosphamide and aspirin (RACIN trial). This sample stems from a study of low-dose radiotherapy and immunotherapy resistance in tumors. About the study: Intravenous administration to patients comprised nivolumab at 240 mg every two weeks and ipilimumab at 1 mg/kg every six weeks.

V dropped 6 bases and J dropped 7; count of bases not matched to a gene: 8. The CDR3 extends over 13 amino acids. Germline CDR1 and CDR2: SNHLY and FYNNEI. Alpha and beta chains were covered, as first-strand cDNA relied on TRAV- and TRBV-specific primers. Over around 19 PCR cycles, TCRs were amplified from a constant-region primer and V-primer adapter. TCRdb passed the reads through MiXCR, listing each CDR3 protein once. This table holds under 90,000 distinct CDR3 sequences, around a sixth found once. This TCR came from a male donor with prostate cancer. The chain combines TRBV2 with TRBJ1-2; 7 bases are a match to TRBD1. This material consisted of PBMCs, taken after low-dose radiotherapy plus immunotherapy. In nucleotides, the CDR3 is TGTGCCAGCAGCCCAGGGGGGGAGTCTGGCTACACCTTC. This codes for CASSPGGESGYTF.